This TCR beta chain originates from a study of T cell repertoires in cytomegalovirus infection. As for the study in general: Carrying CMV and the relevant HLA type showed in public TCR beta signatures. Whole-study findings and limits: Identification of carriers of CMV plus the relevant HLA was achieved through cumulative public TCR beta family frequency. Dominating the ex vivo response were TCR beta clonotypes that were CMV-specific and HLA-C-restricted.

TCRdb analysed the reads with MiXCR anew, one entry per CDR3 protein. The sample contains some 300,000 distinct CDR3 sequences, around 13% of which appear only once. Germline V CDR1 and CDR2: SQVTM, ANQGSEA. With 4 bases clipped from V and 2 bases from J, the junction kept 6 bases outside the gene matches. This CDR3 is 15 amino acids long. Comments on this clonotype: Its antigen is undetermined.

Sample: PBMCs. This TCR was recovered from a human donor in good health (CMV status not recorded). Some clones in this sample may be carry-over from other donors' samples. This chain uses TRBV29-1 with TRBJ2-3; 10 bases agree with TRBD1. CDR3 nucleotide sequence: TGCAGCGTTGGGACGGACAGGGGGGTCACAGATACGCAGTATTTT. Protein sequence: CSVGTDRGVTDTQYF.